These T cell receptor beta chains were read from a single sample in a study of blood T cells in healthy people across ages. Via MiXCR, TCRdb re-called the 5' RACE reads, giving one row per CDR3 protein. Here the sample spans roughly 720,000 distinct CDR3 sequences, 53% being singletons. The sequencing input was blood. The source of these receptors is a man older than 75 in good health. Each CDR3 is given with its conserved first and last residue. The D gene is left open where the match is weak. Clone size is given for some rows only: seen once, a few or many times, or a class if the clone is expanded.

v_gene	d_gene	abundance	len	j_gene	CDR3aa
TRBV20-1	TRBD1	-	15	TRBJ2-3	CSAPQGAISTDAQYF
TRBV24-1	-	-	15	TRBJ2-2	CATSDPSGNTGELFF
TRBV24-1	-	few	17	TRBJ2-5	CATSDVADHTTRETQYF
TRBV11-2	-	-	14	TRBJ2-3	CASSPEGPWDTQYF
TRBV5-1	TRBD1	few	14	TRBJ1-2	CASSPDRGSLGYTF
TRBV29-1	-	few	12	TRBJ1-2	CSVVAASPGYTF
TRBV28	-	once	14	TRBJ1-2	CASRLGVRNYGYTF
TRBV5-1	TRBD1	-	15	TRBJ2-7	CASSLPRTGGFEQYF
TRBV5-1	TRBD2	-	15	TRBJ2-1	CASNRMGGTYNEQFF
TRBV5-1	-	-	14	TRBJ1-1	CASSPLQQNTEAFF
TRBV12-3/TRBV12-4	-	-	13	-	CASSPRSHYEQYF
TRBV29-1	TRBD2	few	14	TRBJ2-5	CSGGGLAAQETQYF
TRBV29-1	-	many	15	TRBJ2-4	CSVVGSSEGKNIQYF
TRBV20-1	TRBD2	once	17	TRBJ2-1	CSARERTSGRTWNEQFF
TRBV7-2	-	-	14	TRBJ2-4	CASSWGVAKNIQYF
TRBV20-1	TRBD1	-	13	TRBJ2-7	CSASRQGAGEQYF
TRBV18	-	-	14	TRBJ2-3	CASYRQASTDTQYF